These 6 T cell receptor beta chains share one sample of origin, sequenced in a study of T-cell memory formation after mild COVID-19. One entry per CDR3 protein, called by TCRdb with MiXCR from the 5' RACE reads. This table holds 350,000 to 400,000 distinct CDR3 sequences, over 20% found once. Sequencing was carried out using PBMCs or a T cell subset sorted from them (not recorded which). Receptors originate from an adult woman who had mild COVID-19 (a few samples of this study predate the infection). Cell type and time point are not known.

The CDR3 nucleotides are TGCAGCGTTGAAGTTTTGGGGGTCGGGCTCACCGGGGAGCTGTTTTTT. It encodes CSVEVLGVGLTGELFF. This chain uses TRBV29-1 with TRBJ2-2, with D tentatively TRBD1 or TRBD2 (5 bases each). V lost 1 base to trimming and J lost 4 bases, with 16 bases between them. CDR1 is SQVTM, CDR2 ANQGSEA, per germline. The CDR3 has 16 residues.

This chain joins TRBV19 and TRBJ1-2; 9 bases fit TRBD1. Germline V gives CDR1 LNHDA, CDR2 SQIVND (reference sequence). J was trimmed by 8 bases and V by 4 bases; bases with no gene match: 2. The CDR3 contains 12 residues. CDR3 sequence: CASSRGQGGYTF. CDR3 coding DNA: TGTGCCAGTAGTAGGGGACAGGGAGGCTACACCTTC. Filled out from reference TRBV19 and TRBJ1-2, the complete variable domain reads DGGITQSPKYLFRKEGQNVTLSCEQNLNHDAMYWYRQDPGQGLRLIYYSQIVNDFQKGDIAEGYSVSREKKESFPLTVTSAQKNPTAFYLCASSRGQGGYTFGSGTRLTVV.

This clonotype occurred a few times. This chain connects TRBV13 to TRBJ2-7, with 7 bases that match TRBD2. Germline lookup yields CDR1 PRHDT and CDR2 FYEKMQ (reference sequence). V shed 6 bases, J shed 0 bases, and the junction held 8 bases outside the gene matches. CDR3 size: 15 residues. In DNA, the CDR3 is TGTGCCAGCAGACTAGGGGAGGGCGCCTCCTACGAGCAGTACTTC. As protein: CASRLGEGASYEQYF. Drawing the rest from reference TRBV13 and TRBJ2-7, the complete variable domain is AAGVIQSPRHLIKEKRETATLKCYPIPRHDTVYWYQQGPGQDPQFLISFYEKMQSDKGSIPDRFSAQQFSDYHSELNMSSLELGDSALYFCASRLGEGASYEQYFGPGTRLTVT.

The CDR3 DNA reads as TGCGCCAGCAGCCAAGACTTCCTACGGGGGTGGGAGGCTATCACAGATACGCAGTATTTT. Its protein is CASSQDFLRGWEAITDTQYF. This chain uses TRBV4-3 with TRBJ2-3; perhaps TRBD2 as D (6 bases). The length of the CDR3 is 20 residues. V was pared by 0 bases and J by 2 bases, with 24 bases between. Germline loops: CDR1 LGHNA, CDR2 YSLEER.

This clonotype has only a few counts. The chain employs TRBV19 and TRBJ1-1; tentative D call: TRBD1 (5 bases). Trimming removed 3 bases from V and 1 base from J, with 15 bases in between. This CDR3 region has 16 residues. The V gene's germline CDR1 is LNHDA and CDR2 SQIVND (reference sequence). This chain's CDR3 is CASSIRTPLANTEAFF. The CDR3 region has the DNA TGTGCCAGTAGTATTAGGACACCTCTCGCGAACACTGAAGCTTTCTTT.

The chain is built from TRBV6-5 and TRBJ2-7; possibly TRBD2 for D (5 bases). The length of the CDR3 is 13 residues. The germline CDR1 and CDR2 sequences are MNHEY and SVGAGI. V was clipped by 0 bases and J by 4 bases, with 7 bases between them. Written as DNA, the CDR3 is TGTGCCAGCAGTTACTCTAGGGAGTACGAGCAGTACTTC. Protein: CASSYSREYEQYF.